These 8 T cell receptor beta chains were all obtained from the same sample, sequenced in a study of cytomegalovirus exposure and HLA in healthy donors. The repertoire was sequenced with immunoSEQ multiplex PCR; TCRdb's copy has only in-frame clones and lacks some. The sample includes more than 100,000 clones, approximately 91% of them seen just once. The source material was PBMCs. All receptors come from a man aged 25 to 45 in good health and CMV-seronegative.

The chain employs TRBV15 and TRBJ2-4; 10 nucleotides align to TRBD1. The V gene's germline CDR1 is LNHNV and CDR2 YYDKDF (reference sequence). The length of the CDR3 is 18 residues. With V trimmed by 6 bases and J by 6 bases, 17 bases remained unmatched. For the CDR3, the DNA is TGTGCCACCAGTACCGACAGGGGGCGGAGGGGCCCTGCAAACATTCAGTACTTC. Translating it yields CATSTDRGRRGPANIQYF. Based on the CDR3 plus reference TRBV15 and TRBJ2-4, the full variable domain is DAMVIQNPRYQVTQFGKPVTLSCSQTLNHNVMYWYQQKSSQAPKLLFHYYDKDFNNEADTPDNFQSRRPNTSFCFLDIRSPGLGDTAMYLCATSTDRGRRGPANIQYFGAGTRLSVL.

The rearrangement uses TRBV19 and TRBJ2-3; 9 bases are shared with TRBD1. Per the germline V gene, CDR1 is LNHDA and CDR2 is SQIVND (reference sequence). This CDR3 spans 18 amino acids. Trimming cost V 5 bases and J 3 bases; bases outside gene matches: 15. CDR3 protein: CASSRQGGLTTDTDTQYF. CDR3 in DNA: TGTGCCAGTAGTCGACAGGGGGGGCTCACAACTGATACAGATACGCAGTATTTT.

The J gene is TRBJ1-4, the V gene TRBV19; 9 nucleotides align to TRBD1. The CDR3 spans 13 residues. V was clipped by 9 bases and J by 3 bases; unmatched bases: 2. Germline-derived CDR1 and CDR2 are LNHDA and SQIVND (reference sequence). The CDR3 DNA follows: TGTGCCAGCTGGGACAGGGCTAATGAAAAACTGTTTTTT. Its translation: CASWDRANEKLFF.

The CDR3 DNA is TGTGCCTGGGAGAGCGGATACACAGATACGCAGTATTTT. Its protein product is CAWESGYTDTQYF. This chain joins TRBV30 and TRBJ2-3; weak D call: TRBD2 (5 bases). Germline V gives CDR1 GTSNPN, CDR2 SVGIG (reference sequence). The length of the CDR3 is 13 residues. Deletions cut 5 bases from V and 2 bases from J, with 11 bases between.

This clone was counted only a few times. The chain is built from TRBV18 and TRBJ2-7; D might be TRBD1 (6 bases). Germline CDR1 is KGHSH and CDR2 is LQKENI. V was pared by 8 bases and J by 3 bases, with 14 bases between. The CDR3 covers 13 residues. As DNA, the CDR3 is TGTGCCAGCGGACAACCGGGACACTACGAGCAGTACTTC. Amino acid sequence: CASGQPGHYEQYF.

The chain is built from TRBV7-9 and TRBJ2-7; D perhaps matches TRBD1 (5 bases). Trimming removed 0 bases at V and 3 bases at J, with 12 bases between. Germline lookup yields CDR1 SEHNR and CDR2 FQNEAQ (reference sequence). CDR3 size: 15 residues. The CDR3: CASSLAFGQYYEQYF. Here the CDR3 DNA reads TGTGCCAGCAGCTTAGCGTTTGGACAATACTACGAGCAGTACTTC.

The gene calls are TRBV29-1 and TRBJ2-3; TRBD1 agrees at 12 bases. Germline V lookup: CDR1 SQVTM, CDR2 ANQGSEA. The CDR3 covers 17 residues. V was clipped by 6 bases and J by 0 bases; unmatched bases: 10. CDR3: CSVEPGQGALSTDTQYF. The CDR3 region has the DNA TGCAGCGTGGAACCGGGACAGGGGGCCCTTAGCACAGATACGCAGTATTTT.

The chain recombines TRBV5-6 with TRBJ2-5, with TRBD1 matching over 10 bases. CDR1 and CDR2 from the germline V gene are SGHDT and YYEEEE. The CDR3 has 15 residues. The ends lost 4 bases at V and 5 bases at J; junction bases unmatched: 8. The CDR3 here is CASSRTGTGVETQYF. CDR3 coding DNA: TGTGCCAGCAGCCGTACCGGGACAGGGGTGGAGACCCAGTACTTC.